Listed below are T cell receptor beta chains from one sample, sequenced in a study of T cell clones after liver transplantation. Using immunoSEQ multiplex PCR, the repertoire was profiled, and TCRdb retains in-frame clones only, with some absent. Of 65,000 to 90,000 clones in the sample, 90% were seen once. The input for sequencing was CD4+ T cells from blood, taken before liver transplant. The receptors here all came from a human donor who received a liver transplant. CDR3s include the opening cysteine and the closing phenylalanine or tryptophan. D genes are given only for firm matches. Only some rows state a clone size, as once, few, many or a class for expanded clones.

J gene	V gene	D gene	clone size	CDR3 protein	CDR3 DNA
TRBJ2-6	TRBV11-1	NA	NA	CASSRLRSGANVLTF	TGTGCCAGCAGTAGACTGCGCTCTGGGGCCAACGTCCTGACTTTC
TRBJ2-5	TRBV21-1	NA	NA	CASSIPGLAARGDF	TGTGCCAGCAGCATCCCGGGACTAGCAGCTCGTGGGGACTTC
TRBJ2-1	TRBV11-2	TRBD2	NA	CASSLVGASGSSEQFF	TGTGCCAGCAGCTTAGTGGGAGCTAGCGGGAGCTCTGAGCAGTTCTTC
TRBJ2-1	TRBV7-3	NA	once	CASSLMGGVSYNEQFF	TGTGCCAGCAGCTTAATGGGGGGAGTATCCTACAATGAGCAGTTCTTC
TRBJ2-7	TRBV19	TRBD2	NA	CASRGGESSYEQYF	TGTGCCAGTCGCGGGGGGGAGAGCTCCTACGAGCAGTACTTC
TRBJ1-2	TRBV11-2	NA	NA	CASSLAPGYGYTF	TGTGCCAGCAGCTTGGCCCCCGGCTATGGCTACACCTTC
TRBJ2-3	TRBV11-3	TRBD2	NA	CASSTRTSGSTDTQYF	TGTGCCAGCAGCACCAGGACTAGCGGGAGCACAGATACGCAGTATTTT
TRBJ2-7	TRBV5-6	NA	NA	CASSLAGAPRRYF	TGTGCCAGCAGCTTGGCCGGAGCCCCACGAAGGTACTTC
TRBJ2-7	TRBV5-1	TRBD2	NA	CASSLGASGTLNYEQYF	TGCGCCAGCAGCTTGGGGGCTAGCGGGACACTTAACTACGAGCAGTACTTC
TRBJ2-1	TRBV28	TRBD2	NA	CASGRLAGGAEQFF	TGTGCCAGCGGTAGACTAGCGGGAGGCGCTGAGCAGTTCTTC
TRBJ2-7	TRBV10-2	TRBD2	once	CASSESNLAGGEYF	TGCGCCAGCAGTGAGTCGAACCTAGCGGGAGGGGAGTACTTC
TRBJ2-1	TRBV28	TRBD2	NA	CASGVLAGTDEQFF	TGTGCCAGCGGGGTTCTAGCGGGAACGGATGAGCAGTTCTTC
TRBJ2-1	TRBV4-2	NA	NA	CASSQDKGNEQFF	TGTGCCAGCAGCCAAGATAAGGGGAATGAGCAGTTCTTC
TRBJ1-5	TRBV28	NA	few	CASSFSGQPQHF	TGTGCCAGCAGTTTTAGTGGGCAGCCCCAGCATTTT
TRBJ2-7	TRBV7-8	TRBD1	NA	CASSLGGGPYEQYF	TGTGCCAGCAGCTTAGGAGGGGGCCCCTACGAGCAGTACTTC
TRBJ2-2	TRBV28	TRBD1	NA	CASSSGQTDTGELFF	TGTGCCAGCAGTTCGGGACAGACAGACACCGGGGAGCTGTTTTTT
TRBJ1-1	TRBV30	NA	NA	CARTHGDTEAFF	TGTGCCAGGACTCATGGGGACACTGAAGCTTTCTTT
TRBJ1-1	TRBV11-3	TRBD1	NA	CASSHKGQGWTEAFF	TGTGCCAGCAGCCACAAGGGACAGGGCTGGACTGAAGCTTTCTTT
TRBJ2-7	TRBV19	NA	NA	CASSMGTDPPYEQYF	TGTGCCAGTAGTATGGGGACGGACCCCCCCTACGAGCAGTACTTC
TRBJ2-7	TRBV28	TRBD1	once	CASRPGQVGQEQYF	TGTGCCAGCAGACCCGGACAGGTGGGGCAGGAGCAGTACTTC
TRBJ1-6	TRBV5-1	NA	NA	CASSVTGTDNSPLHF	TGCGCCAGCAGCGTTACCGGGACCGATAATTCACCCCTCCACTTT
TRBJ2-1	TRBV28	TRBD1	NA	CASWTGGNEQFF	TGTGCCAGTTGGACAGGTGGAAATGAGCAGTTCTTC
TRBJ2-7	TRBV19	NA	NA	CASSIGHGLPSEQYF	TGTGCCAGTAGTATAGGGCATGGCTTACCCTCGGAGCAGTACTTC
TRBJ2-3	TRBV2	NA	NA	CASSEAPRGTQYF	TGTGCCAGCAGTGAAGCCCCGCGGGGTACGCAGTATTTT
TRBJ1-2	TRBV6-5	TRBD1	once	CASSPTGQGLYGYTF	TGTGCCAGCAGTCCCACAGGACAGGGTTTGTATGGCTACACCTTC
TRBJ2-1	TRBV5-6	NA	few	CASSLGTGNKWFF	TGTGCCAGCAGCTTGGGTACAGGGAATAAATGGTTCTTC
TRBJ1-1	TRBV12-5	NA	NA	CASGLLKLSTEAFF	TGTGCTAGTGGTTTGTTAAAGCTGAGCACTGAAGCTTTCTTT
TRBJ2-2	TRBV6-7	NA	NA	CASPPGLTGELFF	TGTGCCAGCCCGCCCGGGCTCACCGGGGAGCTGTTTTTT
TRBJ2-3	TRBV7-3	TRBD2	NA	CASSFAGGTDTQYF	TGTGCCAGCAGCTTTGCGGGAGGAACAGATACGCAGTATTTT
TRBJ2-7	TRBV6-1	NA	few	CSLQDRSSYEQYF	TGTTCCTTACAAGACAGGAGTTCTTACGAGCAGTACTTC
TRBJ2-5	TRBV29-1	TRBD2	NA	CSVEDLSGRAGETQYF	TGCAGCGTTGAAGATCTCAGCGGGAGGGCCGGGGAGACCCAGTACTTC
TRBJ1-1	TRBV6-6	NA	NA	CASSYSEGSAFF	TGTGCCAGCAGTTACTCGGAAGGGAGCGCTTTCTTT
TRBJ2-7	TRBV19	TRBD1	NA	CASRGTGTGGAYEQYF	TGTGCCAGTAGGGGGACCGGGACAGGAGGTGCCTACGAGCAGTACTTC
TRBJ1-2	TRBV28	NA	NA	CASSLFSRTNYGYTF	TGTGCCAGCAGTTTATTCAGCAGAACTAACTATGGCTACACCTTC
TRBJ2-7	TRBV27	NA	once	CASSPPQGTSSLYYEQYF	TGTGCCAGCAGTCCACCACAGGGAACTAGCTCATTGTACTACGAGCAGTACTTC
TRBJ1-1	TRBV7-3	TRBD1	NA	CASSYRGTSGGTEAFF	TGTGCCAGCAGCTACAGGGGGACCTCGGGTGGGACTGAAGCTTTCTTT
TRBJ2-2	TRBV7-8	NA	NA	CASSLGTRQTGELFF	TGTGCCAGCAGCCTCGGGACTCGTCAAACCGGGGAGCTGTTTTTT
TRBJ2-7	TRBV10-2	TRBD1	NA	CASSEQGPSEQYF	TGCGCCAGCAGTGAACAGGGGCCCTCCGAGCAGTACTTC
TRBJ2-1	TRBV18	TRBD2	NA	CASSELAGLHEQFF	TGTGCCAGCTCGGAACTAGCGGGATTACATGAGCAGTTCTTC
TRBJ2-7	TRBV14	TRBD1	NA	CASSRFLGTGTYEQYF	TGTGCTAGCAGCCGCTTTCTTGGGACAGGGACCTACGAGCAGTACTTC
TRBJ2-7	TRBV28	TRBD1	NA	CASSTGGPYEQYF	TGTGCCAGCAGTACAGGGGGGCCCTACGAGCAGTACTTC
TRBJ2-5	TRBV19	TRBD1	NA	CASSRRTGGFLETQYF	TGTGCCAGTAGCCGACGGACAGGGGGTTTTTTAGAGACCCAGTACTTC
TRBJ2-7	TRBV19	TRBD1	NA	CASSRGQGAHEQYF	TGTGCCAGTAGTCGAGGACAGGGGGCCCACGAGCAGTACTTC
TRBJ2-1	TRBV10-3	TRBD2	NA	CAISDLAGEVGEQFF	TGTGCCATCAGTGATCTAGCGGGAGAGGTAGGTGAGCAGTTCTTC
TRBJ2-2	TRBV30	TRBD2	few	CAWSVGTSGSTGELFF	TGTGCCTGGAGTGTAGGGACTAGCGGGAGTACCGGGGAGCTGTTTTTT
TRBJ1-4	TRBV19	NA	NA	CASSTGVANEKLFF	TGTGCCAGTAGTACAGGGGTGGCTAATGAAAAACTGTTTTTT
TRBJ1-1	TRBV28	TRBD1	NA	CASRPSGGRAFF	TGTGCCAGCAGGCCCTCAGGGGGCCGAGCTTTCTTT
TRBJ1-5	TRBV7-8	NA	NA	CASSLRADDQPQHF	TGTGCCAGCAGCTTACGTGCAGATGATCAGCCCCAGCATTTT
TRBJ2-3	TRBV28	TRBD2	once	CASSLAGMEGTQYF	TGTGCCAGCAGTCTAGCGGGAATGGAGGGTACGCAGTATTTT
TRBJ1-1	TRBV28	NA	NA	CASSFSAGTEAFF	TGTGCCAGCAGTTTTTCGGCGGGCACTGAAGCTTTCTTT
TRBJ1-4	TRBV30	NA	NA	CASAKGVGEKLFF	TGTGCCTCGGCTAAGGGGGTGGGTGAAAAACTGTTTTTT
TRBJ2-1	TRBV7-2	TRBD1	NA	CASSRADREQFF	TGTGCCAGCAGCCGGGCGGACAGGGAGCAGTTCTTC
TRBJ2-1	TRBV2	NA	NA	CASGGGAYNEQFF	TGTGCCAGCGGGGGCGGGGCCTACAATGAGCAGTTCTTC
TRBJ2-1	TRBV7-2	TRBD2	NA	CASSLALSSGSFNEQFF	TGTGCCAGCAGCTTAGCCCTCTCTAGCGGGAGTTTCAATGAGCAGTTCTTC
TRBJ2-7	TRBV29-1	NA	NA	CSVVGKQGRSSYEQYF	TGCAGCGTTGTGGGCAAACAGGGTAGGTCGAGCTACGAGCAGTACTTC
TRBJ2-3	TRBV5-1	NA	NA	CASRIQGSSTDTQYF	TGCGCCAGCCGTATCCAGGGGAGTAGCACAGATACGCAGTATTTT
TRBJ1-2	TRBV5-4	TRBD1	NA	CASSPTGVANGYTF	TGTGCCAGCAGCCCGACAGGGGTCGCTAATGGCTACACCTTC